The present T cell receptor (beta chain) was sequenced within a study of blood T cell repertoires in COVID-19. Study context: The samples span acute and convalescent COVID-19 from the United States, Italy and Spain. The cDNA or gDNA used as material had been derived from T cells, B-cell-depleted T cells, or PBMCs.

This clone was detected only once. The CDR3 totals 15 residues. Germline lookup yields CDR1 SNHLY and CDR2 FYNNEI. With 1 base removed from V and 5 bases from J, the gap between germline ends came to 14 bases. Authors' methods: Nucleated cell counts were estimated from reference gene primer amplification. Assay used: immunoSEQ multiplex PCR; TCRdb lists only in-frame clones, some missing. D and trimming come from the DNA, and the V and J calls and clone size come from that table. The sample gives 65,000 to 90,000 clones, 75% to 90% of which show up once; 2.5% to 3.5% is in the top ten. The clonotype was recovered from a woman between 45 and 65 years old with active or convalescent COVID-19. What was sequenced was peripheral blood. The chain uses TRBV2 and TRBJ1-1; D is perhaps TRBD1 (5 bases). CDR3: CASSEGDGRGTEAFF. CDR3 DNA sequence: TGTGCCAGCAGTGAAGGTGACGGACGGGGGACTGAAGCTTTCTTT.